Below, 14 T cell receptor beta chains from the same sample are listed, as sequenced in a study of blood T cell repertoires in COVID-19. Only in-frame clones appear in the TCRdb table, and some are missing; sequencing was by immunoSEQ multiplex PCR. The table has approximately 270,000 clones, 88% seen once; the top ten hold approximately 1.3%. The sample consisted of peripheral blood. These receptor sequences come from a man of 80 years or more with acute or convalescent COVID-19.

To note about this clone: Relative to the germline gene, one junction end is altered; a read error may explain this. The chain links TRBV7-7 to TRBJ2-2, with TRBD2 identical over 8 bases. This CDR3 has 17 amino acids. Germline lookup yields CDR1 SSHAT and CDR2 FNYEAQ (reference sequence). In nucleotides, the CDR3 is TGTGCTAGCAGCCCCACGCTAGCGGGCGCGAACACCGGGGAGCTGTTTTTT. It yields the protein CASSPTLAGANTGELFF.

About this clone itself: Other DNA sequences in the sample encode the same CDR3. The V gene is TRBV2, the J gene TRBJ2-7; the D gene is possibly TRBD1 (6 bases). Germline values: CDR1 SNHLY, CDR2 FYNNEI. V was clipped by 8 bases and J by 2 bases, with 10 bases between them. The CDR3 extends over 12 amino acids. CDR3 protein: CASVQGTYEQYF. The CDR3 DNA follows: TGTGCCAGCGTACAGGGTACCTACGAGCAGTACTTC.

The chain combines TRBV29-1 with TRBJ1-1; the D gene is possibly TRBD1 (6 bases). Trimming pared 7 bases from V and 1 base from J, leaving 16 bases between. This CDR3 has 14 amino acids. Germline CDR1 SQVTM, CDR2 ANQGSEA. CDR3 bases: TGCAGCGCGTCCCGGGGGGGCGGGAACACTGAAGCTTTCTTT. It codes for CSASRGGGNTEAFF.

The chain carries TRBV19 and TRBJ1-2; 8 nucleotides match TRBD1. CDR1 and CDR2 (germline): LNHDA, SQIVND (reference sequence). The CDR3 is 15 amino acids. Unmatched junction bases numbered 9, after V lost 4 bases and J lost 5 bases. Here the CDR3 DNA reads TGTGCCAGTAGTAGCCAGGGGGCAGGGATATATGGCTACACCTTC. Residues: CASSSQGAGIYGYTF.

The V gene is TRBV7-2, the J gene TRBJ2-3; possibly TRBD1 for D (6 bases). The CDR3 sequence is 15 residues long. Trimming cost V 2 bases and J 3 bases, with 12 bases left between them. The germline CDR1 and CDR2 sequences are SGHTA and FQGNSA. The CDR3 here is CASSLRQATTDTQYF. For the CDR3, the DNA is TGTGCCAGCAGCTTAAGACAGGCCACAACAGATACGCAGTATTTT. Full variable domain (outside the CDR3, taken from reference TRBV7-2 and TRBJ2-3): GAGVSQSPSNKVTEKGKDVELRCDPISGHTALYWYRQSLGQGLEFLIYFQGNSAPDKSGLPSDRFSAERTGGSVSTLTIQRTQQEDSAVYLCASSLRQATTDTQYFGPGTRLTVL.

The chain is built from TRBV6-6 and TRBJ2-3; TRBD2 matches 11 bases. This CDR3 comprises 17 residues. CDR1 MNHNY and CDR2 SVGAGI come from the germline V gene (reference sequence). The V segment lost 5 bases and the J segment 5 bases; nucleotides outside the gene matches: 12. CDR3 protein: CASSPSPGLAEKDTQYF. The CDR3 coding sequence is TGTGCCAGCAGTCCCTCCCCGGGACTAGCGGAGAAAGATACGCAGTATTTT.

The chain links TRBV5-4 to TRBJ2-3; maybe TRBD2 (6 bases). This CDR3 comprises 14 residues. V lost 2 bases, J lost 1 base, and 8 bases lay in between. Germline V gives CDR1 SGHNT, CDR2 YYREEE (reference sequence). The CDR3 DNA is TGTGCCAGCAGCTTTGGCGGGGGCACAGATACGCAGTATTTT. It codes for CASSFGGGTDTQYF.

This clone was recorded a few times. V and J are TRBV2 and TRBJ1-2; D is ambiguous. Germline V gene lookup returns CDR1 SNHLY and CDR2 FYNNEI. The V end was cut by 5 bases, the J end by 2 bases, with 9 bases between. This CDR3 spans 13 amino acids. The CDR3 DNA sequence: TGTGCCAGCAGTCGGGAGGGAAACTATGGCTACACCTTC. Translated, it gives CASSREGNYGYTF.

For this clone: The same CDR3 can be traced to other DNA sequences in this sample. V usage is TRBV4-3 and J usage is TRBJ2-3; 9 bases agree with TRBD2. The CDR3 has 17 amino acids. V dropped 1 base and J dropped 2; count of bases not matched to a gene: 7. Germline V lookup: CDR1 LGHNA, CDR2 YSLEER. The CDR3 DNA reads as TGCGCCAGCAGCCAAGCCACCCTAGCGGGGTCCACAGATACGCAGTATTTT. Translated: CASSQATLAGSTDTQYF.

V and J are TRBV7-9 and TRBJ1-1, with 10 nucleotides matching TRBD1. V lost 5 bases and J lost 9; bases outside the gene matches: 9. This CDR3 has 14 amino acids. Germline V lookup: CDR1 SEHNR, CDR2 FQNEAQ (reference sequence). CDR3 in DNA: TGTGCCAGCAGCGCTCAGACAGGGGGCTTCAAAGCTTTCTTT. Translated, it gives CASSAQTGGFKAFF.

The J gene is TRBJ2-2, the V gene TRBV5-1, with TRBD2 matching 10 bases. The V gene's germline CDR1 is SGHRS and CDR2 YFSETQ. The CDR3 has 16 residues. V shed 5 bases and J 2 bases; nucleotides not matched to a gene: 6. The CDR3 DNA reads TGCGCCAGCAGGGAAGGACTAGCGGTTAACACCGGGGAGCTGTTTTTT. Protein sequence: CASREGLAVNTGELFF.

The V gene is TRBV7-3, the J gene TRBJ2-2; a weak D match, TRBD1 (5 bases). The CDR3 covers 16 residues. The germline gives CDR1 SGHTA, CDR2 FQGTGA. Trimming pared 5 bases from V and 2 bases from J, leaving 15 bases between. Written as DNA, the CDR3 is TGTGCCAGCAGCCTCCGACAGAGTCTCAACACCGGGGAGCTGTTTTTT. This gives the protein CASSLRQSLNTGELFF.

The chain uses TRBV5-4 and TRBJ2-3; tentative D call: TRBD2 (6 bases). This CDR3 has 14 amino acids. CDR1 is SGHNT, CDR2 YYREEE, per germline (reference sequence). Trimming removed 4 bases from V and 1 base from J, with 10 bases in between. The CDR3 nucleotides read TGTGCCAGCAGCGGGACTGCCGGCACAGATACGCAGTATTTT. The encoded protein is CASSGTAGTDTQYF.

The chain uses TRBV5-6 and TRBJ2-7; the D gene is possibly TRBD1 (5 bases). The germline CDR1 and CDR2 sequences are SGHDT and YYEEEE. The V gene lost 0 bases and the J gene lost 3 bases, with 7 bases spanning the gap. This CDR3 is built from 13 residues. CDR3 sequence (DNA): TGTGCCAGCAGCTTGGCGCAGGGCTACGAGCAGTACTTC. Protein: CASSLAQGYEQYF. The full variable domain, completed using reference TRBV5-6 and TRBJ2-7, is DAGVTQSPTHLIKTRGQQVTLRCSPKSGHDTVSWYQQALGQGPQFIFQYYEEEERQRGNFPDRFSGHQFPNYSSELNVNALLLGDSALYLCASSLAQGYEQYFGPGTRLTVT.